A selection of T cell receptor beta chains follows, all from one sample in a study of CD8+CD57+ T cells in acquired aplastic anemia. Using its own MiXCR run on the reads, TCRdb lists one record per CDR3 protein. The table records around 210,000 distinct CDR3 sequences, 50% to 70% of them present only once. Sequenced material: sorted CD4+, CD8+, or CD8+CD57+ T cells (not recorded which) from PBMCs. The source of these receptors is a human donor with aplastic anemia. Each CDR3 is given with its conserved first and last residue. The order of the fields is CDR3 protein, CDR3 DNA, CDR3 length, D gene, clone size, J gene, V gene. D genes are given only for firm matches. Clone size, where shown, is once, few, many, or a class for clones that have expanded.

CDR3aa: CASSPETDTQYF
CDR3nt: TGTGCCAGCAGCCCAGAAACAGATACGCAGTATTTT
len: 12
d_gene: NA
abundance: NA
j_gene: TRBJ2-3
v_gene: TRBV7-9

CDR3aa: CASSAQVDGGYTF
CDR3nt: TGCGCCAGCAGCGCCCAGGTTGATGGGGGCTACACCTTC
len: 13
d_gene: NA
abundance: few
j_gene: TRBJ1-2
v_gene: TRBV10-1

CDR3aa: CASKLAGTYEQYF
CDR3nt: TGTGCCAGTAAACTAGCGGGGACCTACGAGCAGTACTTC
len: 13
d_gene: TRBD2
abundance: NA
j_gene: TRBJ2-7
v_gene: TRBV19

CDR3aa: CASSLDHEQYF
CDR3nt: TGTGCCAGCAGCTTAGATCACGAGCAGTACTTC
len: 11
d_gene: NA
abundance: NA
j_gene: TRBJ2-7
v_gene: TRBV7-2

CDR3aa: CASSLLGSMNTEAFF
CDR3nt: TGTGCCAGCAGCTTACTGGGATCCATGAACACTGAAGCTTTCTTT
len: 15
d_gene: NA
abundance: NA
j_gene: TRBJ1-1
v_gene: TRBV7-2

CDR3aa: CASRISGATEAFF
CDR3nt: TGTGCCAGTAGGATCTCAGGGGCTACTGAAGCTTTCTTT
len: 13
d_gene: NA
abundance: few
j_gene: TRBJ1-1
v_gene: TRBV19

CDR3aa: CASSSSGTGASPLHF
CDR3nt: TGCGCCAGCAGTTCATCCGGGACAGGGGCTTCACCCCTCCACTTT
len: 15
d_gene: TRBD1
abundance: few
j_gene: TRBJ1-6
v_gene: TRBV5-1

CDR3aa: CASSSSGSPETQYF
CDR3nt: TGTGCCAGCAGTTCTAGCGGGAGTCCGGAGACCCAGTACTTC
len: 14
d_gene: TRBD2
abundance: few
j_gene: TRBJ2-5
v_gene: TRBV25-1

CDR3aa: CASSIWVAPTDTQYF
CDR3nt: TGTGCCAGTAGTATCTGGGTAGCCCCCACAGATACGCAGTATTTT
len: 15
d_gene: NA
abundance: NA
j_gene: TRBJ2-3
v_gene: TRBV19

CDR3aa: CASIWVGEGYNEQFF
CDR3nt: TGTGCCAGCATCTGGGTGGGGGAGGGCTACAATGAGCAGTTCTTC
len: 15
d_gene: TRBD2
abundance: NA
j_gene: TRBJ2-1
v_gene: TRBV7-6

CDR3aa: CASSLLAPYNEQFF
CDR3nt: TGTGCCAGCAGCCTACTAGCGCCCTACAATGAGCAGTTCTTC
len: 14
d_gene: TRBD2
abundance: NA
j_gene: TRBJ2-1
v_gene: TRBV5-1

CDR3aa: CASSWQAGASVSYEQYF
CDR3nt: TGTGCCAGCAGCTGGCAAGCCGGGGCTAGTGTGTCCTACGAGCAGTACTTC
len: 17
d_gene: NA
abundance: NA
j_gene: TRBJ2-7
v_gene: TRBV7-9

CDR3aa: CSARETGQGFGEDF
CDR3nt: TGCAGTGCTCGTGAGACGGGACAGGGTTTCGGGGAGGACTTC
len: 14
d_gene: TRBD1
abundance: NA
j_gene: TRBJ2-7
v_gene: TRBV20-1